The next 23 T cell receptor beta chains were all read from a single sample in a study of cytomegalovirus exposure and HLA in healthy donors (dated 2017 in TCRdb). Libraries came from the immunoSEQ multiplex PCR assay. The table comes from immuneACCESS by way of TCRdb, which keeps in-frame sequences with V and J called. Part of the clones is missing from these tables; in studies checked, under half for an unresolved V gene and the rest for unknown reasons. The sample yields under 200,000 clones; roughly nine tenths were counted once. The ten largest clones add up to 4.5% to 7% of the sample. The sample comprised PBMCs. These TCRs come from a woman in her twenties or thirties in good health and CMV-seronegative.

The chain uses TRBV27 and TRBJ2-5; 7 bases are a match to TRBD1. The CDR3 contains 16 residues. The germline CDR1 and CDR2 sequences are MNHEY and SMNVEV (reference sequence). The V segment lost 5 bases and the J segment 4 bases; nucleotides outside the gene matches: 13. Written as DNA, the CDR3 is TGTGCCAGCAGTGAGGTCAGGGGGTGGGGGTTAGAGACCCAGTACTTC. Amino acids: CASSEVRGWGLETQYF.

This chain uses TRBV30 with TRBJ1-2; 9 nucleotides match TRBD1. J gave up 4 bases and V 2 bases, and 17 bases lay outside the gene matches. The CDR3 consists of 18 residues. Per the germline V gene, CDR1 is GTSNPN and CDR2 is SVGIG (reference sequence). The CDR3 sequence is CAWSKSVPGQGMAYGYTF. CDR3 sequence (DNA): TGTGCCTGGAGTAAATCCGTCCCGGGACAGGGTATGGCCTATGGCTACACCTTC.

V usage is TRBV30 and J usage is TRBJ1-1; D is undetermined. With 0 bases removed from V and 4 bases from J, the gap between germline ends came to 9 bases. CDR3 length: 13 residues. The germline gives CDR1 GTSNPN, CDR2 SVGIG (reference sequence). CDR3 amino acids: CAWSVWVGTEAFF. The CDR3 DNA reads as TGTGCCTGGAGTGTATGGGTCGGCACTGAAGCTTTCTTT.

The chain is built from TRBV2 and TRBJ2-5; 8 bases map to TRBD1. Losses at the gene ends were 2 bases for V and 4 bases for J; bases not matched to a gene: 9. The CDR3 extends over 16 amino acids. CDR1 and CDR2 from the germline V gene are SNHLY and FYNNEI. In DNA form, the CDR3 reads TGTGCCAGCAGTGAACCTCGAGGCAGGGGGCTAGAGACCCAGTACTTC. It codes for CASSEPRGRGLETQYF. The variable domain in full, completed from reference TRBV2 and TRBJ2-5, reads EPEVTQTPSHQVTQMGQEVILRCVPISNHLYFYWYRQILGQKVEFLVSFYNNEISEKSEIFDDQFSVERPDGSNFTLKIRSTKLEDSAMYFCASSEPRGRGLETQYFGPGTRLLVL.

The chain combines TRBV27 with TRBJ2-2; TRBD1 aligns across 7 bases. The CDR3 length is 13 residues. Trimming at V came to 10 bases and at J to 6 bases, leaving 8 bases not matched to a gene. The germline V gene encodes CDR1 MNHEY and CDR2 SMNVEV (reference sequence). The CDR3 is CATSTGWAGELFF. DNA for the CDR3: TGTGCCACCTCGACAGGGTGGGCCGGGGAGCTGTTTTTT.

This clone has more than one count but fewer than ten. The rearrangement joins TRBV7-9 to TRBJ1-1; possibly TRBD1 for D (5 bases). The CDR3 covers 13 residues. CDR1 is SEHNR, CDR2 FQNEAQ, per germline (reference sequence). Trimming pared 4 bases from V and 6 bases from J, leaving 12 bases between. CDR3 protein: CASSSTRGPEAFF. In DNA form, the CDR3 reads TGTGCCAGCAGCTCCACGCGGGGACCTGAAGCTTTCTTT.

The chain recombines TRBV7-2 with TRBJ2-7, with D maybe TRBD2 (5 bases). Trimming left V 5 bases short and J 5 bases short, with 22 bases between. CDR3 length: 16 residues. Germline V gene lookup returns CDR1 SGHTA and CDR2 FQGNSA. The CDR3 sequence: CASSPPGRGAFNEQYF. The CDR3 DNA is TGTGCCAGCAGCCCCCCGGGCCGGGGAGCGTTCAACGAGCAGTACTTC.

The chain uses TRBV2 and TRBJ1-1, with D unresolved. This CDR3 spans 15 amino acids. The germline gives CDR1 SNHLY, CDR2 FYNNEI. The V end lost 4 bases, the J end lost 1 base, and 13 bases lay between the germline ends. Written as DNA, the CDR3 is TGTGCCAGCAGTGTAGCGGGGAGGGCGAACACTGAAGCTTTCTTT. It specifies CASSVAGRANTEAFF.

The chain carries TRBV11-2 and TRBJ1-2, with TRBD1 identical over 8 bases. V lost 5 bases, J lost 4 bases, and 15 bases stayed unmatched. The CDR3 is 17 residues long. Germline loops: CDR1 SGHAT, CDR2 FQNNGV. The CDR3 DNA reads TGTGCCAGCAGCCCCAGAATGAGGCAGGGGGCCGGCTATGGCTACACCTTC. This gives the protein CASSPRMRQGAGYGYTF.

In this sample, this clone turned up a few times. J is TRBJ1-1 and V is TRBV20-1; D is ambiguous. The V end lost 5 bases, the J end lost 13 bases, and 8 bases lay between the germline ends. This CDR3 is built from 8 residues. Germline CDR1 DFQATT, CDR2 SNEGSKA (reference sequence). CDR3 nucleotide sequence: TGCAGTGCTGGCTGGGGTTTCTTT. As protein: CSAGWGFF.

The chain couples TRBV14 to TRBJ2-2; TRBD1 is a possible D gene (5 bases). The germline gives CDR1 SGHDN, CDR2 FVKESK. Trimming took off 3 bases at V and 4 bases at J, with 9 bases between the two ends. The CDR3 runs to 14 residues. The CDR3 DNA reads TGTGCCAGCAGCCACCTGGGGCGCACCGGGGAGCTGTTTTTT. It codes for CASSHLGRTGELFF. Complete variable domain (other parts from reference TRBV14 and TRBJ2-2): EAGVTQFPSHSVIEKGQTVTLRCDPISGHDNLYWYRRVMGKEIKFLLHFVKESKQDESGMPNNRFLAERTGGTYSTLKVQPAELEDSGVYFCASSHLGRTGELFFGEGSRLTVL.

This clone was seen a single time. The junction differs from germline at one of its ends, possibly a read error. The CDR3: CASSYSKLGRATF. CDR3 DNA: TGTGCCAGCAGTTACTCGAAGCTCGGCAGGGCTACCTTC. The genes are TRBV6-5 and TRBJ2-7; weak D call: TRBD1 (5 bases). Germline V lookup: CDR1 MNHEY, CDR2 SVGAGI. The CDR3 totals 13 residues.

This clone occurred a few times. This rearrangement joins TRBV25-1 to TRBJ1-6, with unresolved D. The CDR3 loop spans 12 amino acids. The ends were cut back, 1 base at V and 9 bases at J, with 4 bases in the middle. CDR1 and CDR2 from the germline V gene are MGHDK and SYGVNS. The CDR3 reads CASSELGSPLHF. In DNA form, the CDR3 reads TGTGCCAGCAGTGAATTGGGTTCACCCCTCCACTTT.

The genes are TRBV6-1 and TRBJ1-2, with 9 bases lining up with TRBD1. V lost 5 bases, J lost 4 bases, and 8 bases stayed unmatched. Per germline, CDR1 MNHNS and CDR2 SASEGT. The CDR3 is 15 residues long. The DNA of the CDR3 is TGTGCCAGCAGTTTATTACCGGGACAGGGCTATGGCTACACCTTC. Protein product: CASSLLPGQGYGYTF.

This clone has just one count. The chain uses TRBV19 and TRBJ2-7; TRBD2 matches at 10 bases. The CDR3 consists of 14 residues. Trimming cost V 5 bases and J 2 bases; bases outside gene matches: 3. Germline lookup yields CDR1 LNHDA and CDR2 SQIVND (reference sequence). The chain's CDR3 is CASSPTSGAYEQYF. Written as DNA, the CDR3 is TGTGCCAGTAGTCCCACTAGCGGGGCCTACGAGCAGTACTTC.

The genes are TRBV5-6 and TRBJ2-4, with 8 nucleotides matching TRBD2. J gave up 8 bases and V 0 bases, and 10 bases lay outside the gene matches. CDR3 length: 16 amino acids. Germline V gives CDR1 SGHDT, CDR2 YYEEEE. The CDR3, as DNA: TGTGCCAGCAGCTTGGCCGCTTTGCGGGGGGTTTACATTCAGTACTTC. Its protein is CASSLAALRGVYIQYF.

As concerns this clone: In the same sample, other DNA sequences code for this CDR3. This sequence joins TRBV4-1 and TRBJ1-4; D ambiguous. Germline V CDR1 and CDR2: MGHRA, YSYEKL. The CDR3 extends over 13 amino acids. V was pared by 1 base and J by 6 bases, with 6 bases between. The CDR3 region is CASSQGTDEKLFF. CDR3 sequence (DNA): TGCGCCAGCAGCCAAGGAACCGATGAAAAACTGTTTTTT.

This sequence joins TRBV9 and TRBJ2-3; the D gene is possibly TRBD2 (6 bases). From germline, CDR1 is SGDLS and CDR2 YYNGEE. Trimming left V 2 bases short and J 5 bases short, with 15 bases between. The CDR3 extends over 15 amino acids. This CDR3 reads CASSVQGRGLDTQYF. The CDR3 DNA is TGTGCCAGCAGCGTGCAGGGCCGGGGGTTAGATACGCAGTATTTT.

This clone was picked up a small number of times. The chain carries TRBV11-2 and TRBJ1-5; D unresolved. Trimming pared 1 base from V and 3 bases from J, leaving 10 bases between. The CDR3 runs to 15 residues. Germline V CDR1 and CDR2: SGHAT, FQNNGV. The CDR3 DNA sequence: TGTGCCAGCAGCTTAGCGGCAGGCACCAATCAGCCCCAGCATTTT. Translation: CASSLAAGTNQPQHF.

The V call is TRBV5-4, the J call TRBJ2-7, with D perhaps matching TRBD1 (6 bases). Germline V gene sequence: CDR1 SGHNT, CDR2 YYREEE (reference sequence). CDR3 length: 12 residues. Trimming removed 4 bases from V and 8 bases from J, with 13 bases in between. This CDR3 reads CASSASTGKQYF. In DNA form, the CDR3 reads TGTGCCAGCAGCGCATCGACAGGAAAGCAGTACTTC. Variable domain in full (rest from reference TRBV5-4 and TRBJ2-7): ETGVTQSPTHLIKTRGQQVTLRCSSQSGHNTVSWYQQALGQGPQFIFQYYREEENGRGNFPPRFSGLQFPNYSSELNVNALELDDSALYLCASSASTGKQYFGPGTRLTVT.

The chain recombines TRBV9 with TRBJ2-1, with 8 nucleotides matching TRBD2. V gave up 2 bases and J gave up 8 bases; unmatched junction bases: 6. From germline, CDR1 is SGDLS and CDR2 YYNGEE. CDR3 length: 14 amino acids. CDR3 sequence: CASSVLGGAHEQFF. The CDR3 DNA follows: TGTGCCAGCAGCGTCCTCGGGGGGGCCCATGAGCAGTTCTTC.

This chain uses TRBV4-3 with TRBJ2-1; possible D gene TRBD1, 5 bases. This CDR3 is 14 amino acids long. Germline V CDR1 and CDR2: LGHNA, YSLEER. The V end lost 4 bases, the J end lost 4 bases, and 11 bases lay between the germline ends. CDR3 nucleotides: TGCGCCAGCAGCCTCGTTGGGGCGTACAATGAGCAGTTCTTC. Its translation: CASSLVGAYNEQFF.

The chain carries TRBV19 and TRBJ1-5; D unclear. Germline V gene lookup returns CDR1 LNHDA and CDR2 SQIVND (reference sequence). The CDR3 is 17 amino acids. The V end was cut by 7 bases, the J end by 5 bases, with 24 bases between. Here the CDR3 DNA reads TGTGCCAGTACCAATCGCCGGTCCCTTGGCGAGGATCAGCCCCAGCATTTT. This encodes CASTNRRSLGEDQPQHF.